This T cell receptor (beta chain) was sequenced for a study of regulatory T cells in long-lasting Graves disease. Regarding the study as a whole: When disease was persistent, TRBV28, TRBJ1-2 and TRBJ2-5 were the favored segments.

Time point denoted: newly diagnosed GD, antithyroid drugs for less than 3 months. Extracted RNA from PBMCs served as the source of the TCR library. Regarding this clonotype: Its specificity is not known.

CDR3 length equals 16 residues. The ends lost 1 base at V and 6 bases at J; junction bases unmatched: 8. Germline loops: CDR1 SGHRS, CDR2 YFSETQ. Both iRepertoire HTBI primers and Arm-PCR of CDR3 regions were used to build the TCR beta libraries. Each CDR3 protein is one row after TCRdb ran MiXCR on the multiplex PCR reads. The repertoire includes over 500,000 distinct CDR3 sequences, approximately 15% of them detected once, and around 18% sits in the top ten. The sample was also reused in another study, on T cells in Graves' hyperthyroidism and ophthalmopathy. That report adds: Hyperthyroidism patients were newly diagnosed, had disease duration under 2 months, and were aged 18 to 65 years.

The genes are TRBV5-1 and TRBJ2-1; 9 nucleotides match TRBD2. Sequenced here: peripheral blood mononuclear cells (PBMCs), sampled at new diagnosis, from a patient treated with antithyroid drugs. The TCR originated in a woman younger than 45 with Graves disease. CDR3 DNA: TGCGCCAGCAGCTTGACTAGCGGGTTGTCGGGCAATGAGCAGTTCTTC. Its translation: CASSLTSGLSGNEQFF.